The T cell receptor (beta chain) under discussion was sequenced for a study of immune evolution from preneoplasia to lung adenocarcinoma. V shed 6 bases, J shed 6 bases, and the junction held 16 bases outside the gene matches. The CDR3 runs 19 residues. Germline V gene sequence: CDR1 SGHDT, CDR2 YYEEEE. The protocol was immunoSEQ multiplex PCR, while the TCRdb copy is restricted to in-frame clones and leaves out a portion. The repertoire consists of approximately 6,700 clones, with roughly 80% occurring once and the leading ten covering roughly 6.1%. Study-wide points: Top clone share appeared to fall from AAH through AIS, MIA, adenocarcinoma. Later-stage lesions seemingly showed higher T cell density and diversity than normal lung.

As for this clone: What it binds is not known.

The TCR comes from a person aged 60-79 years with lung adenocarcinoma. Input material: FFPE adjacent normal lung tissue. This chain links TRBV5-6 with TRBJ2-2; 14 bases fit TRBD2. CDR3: CASTNSKTGTSGRAGELFF. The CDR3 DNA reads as TGTGCCAGCACCAATTCCAAAACCGGGACTAGCGGGAGAGCCGGGGAGCTGTTTTTT.